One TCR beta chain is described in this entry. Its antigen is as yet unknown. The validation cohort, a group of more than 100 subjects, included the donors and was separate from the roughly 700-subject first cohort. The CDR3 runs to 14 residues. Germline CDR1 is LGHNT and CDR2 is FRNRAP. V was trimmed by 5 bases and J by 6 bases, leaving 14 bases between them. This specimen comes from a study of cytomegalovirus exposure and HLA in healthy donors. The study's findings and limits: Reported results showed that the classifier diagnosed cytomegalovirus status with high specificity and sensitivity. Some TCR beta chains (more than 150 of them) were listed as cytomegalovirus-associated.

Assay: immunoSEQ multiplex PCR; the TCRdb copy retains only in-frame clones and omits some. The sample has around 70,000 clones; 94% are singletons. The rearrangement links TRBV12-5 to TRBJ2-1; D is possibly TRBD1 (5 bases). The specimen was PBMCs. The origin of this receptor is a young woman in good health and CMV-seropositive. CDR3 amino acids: CASGPQGWGNEQFF. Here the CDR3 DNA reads TGTGCTAGTGGTCCTCAGGGATGGGGCAATGAGCAGTTCTTC. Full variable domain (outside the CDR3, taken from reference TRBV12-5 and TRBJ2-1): DARVTQTPRHKVTEMGQEVTMRCQPILGHNTVFWYRQTMMQGLELLAYFRNRAPLDDSGMPKDRFSAEMPDATLATLKIQPSEPRDSAVYFCASGPQGWGNEQFFGPGTRLTVL.